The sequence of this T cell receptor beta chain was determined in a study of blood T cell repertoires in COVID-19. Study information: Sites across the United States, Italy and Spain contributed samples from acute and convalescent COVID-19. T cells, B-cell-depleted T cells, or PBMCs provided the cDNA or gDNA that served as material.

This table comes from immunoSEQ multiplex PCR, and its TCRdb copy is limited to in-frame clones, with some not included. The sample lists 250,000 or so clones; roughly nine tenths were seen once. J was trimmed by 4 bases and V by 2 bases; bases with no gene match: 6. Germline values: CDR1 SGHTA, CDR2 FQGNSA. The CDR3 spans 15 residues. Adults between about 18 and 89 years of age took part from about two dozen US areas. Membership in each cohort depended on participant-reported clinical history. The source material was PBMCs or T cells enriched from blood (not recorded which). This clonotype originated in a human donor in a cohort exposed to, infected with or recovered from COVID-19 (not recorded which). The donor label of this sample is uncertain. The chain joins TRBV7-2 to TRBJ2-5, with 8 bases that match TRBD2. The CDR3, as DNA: TGTGCCAGCAGCTTAATAATCAGCGGGAGAGAGACCCAGTACTTC. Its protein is CASSLIISGRETQYF.